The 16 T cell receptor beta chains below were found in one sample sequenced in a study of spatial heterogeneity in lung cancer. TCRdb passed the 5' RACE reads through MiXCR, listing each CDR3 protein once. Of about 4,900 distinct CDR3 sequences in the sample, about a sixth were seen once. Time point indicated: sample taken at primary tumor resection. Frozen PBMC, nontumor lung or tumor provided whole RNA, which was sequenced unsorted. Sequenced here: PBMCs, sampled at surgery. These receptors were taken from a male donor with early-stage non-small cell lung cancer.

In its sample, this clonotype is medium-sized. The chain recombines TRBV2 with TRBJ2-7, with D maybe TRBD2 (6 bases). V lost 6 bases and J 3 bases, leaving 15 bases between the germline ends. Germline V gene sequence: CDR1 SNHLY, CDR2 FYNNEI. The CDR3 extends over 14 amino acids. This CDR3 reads CASSPREVSYEQYF. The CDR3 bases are TGTGCCAGCAGCCCCAGGGAGGTGAGCTACGAGCAGTACTTC.

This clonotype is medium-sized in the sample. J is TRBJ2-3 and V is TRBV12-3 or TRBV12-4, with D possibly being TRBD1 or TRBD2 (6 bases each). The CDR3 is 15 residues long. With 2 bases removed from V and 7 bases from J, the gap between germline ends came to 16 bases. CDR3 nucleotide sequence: TGTGCCAGCAGTTTATTGGGGGGCGGGGCCAATACGCAGTATTTT. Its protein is CASSLLGGGANTQYF.

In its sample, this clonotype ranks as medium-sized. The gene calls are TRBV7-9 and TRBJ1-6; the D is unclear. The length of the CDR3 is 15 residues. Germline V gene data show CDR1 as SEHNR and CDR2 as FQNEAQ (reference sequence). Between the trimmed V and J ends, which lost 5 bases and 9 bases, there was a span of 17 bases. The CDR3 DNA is TGTGCCAGCAGCCCCCGGGGAGGAGGAATTTCACCCCTCCACTTT. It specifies CASSPRGGGISPLHF.

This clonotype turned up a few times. The CDR3 DNA reads TGTGCCAGCAGCTTATCGGAGGCCGGGGAGCTGTTTTTT. Protein product: CASSLSEAGELFF. V gene TRBV7-3 combines with J gene TRBJ2-2; a possible D gene is TRBD2 (5 bases). The germline CDR1 and CDR2 sequences are SGHTA and FQGTGA. V was pared by 2 bases and J by 6 bases, with 7 bases between. The CDR3 runs 13 residues.

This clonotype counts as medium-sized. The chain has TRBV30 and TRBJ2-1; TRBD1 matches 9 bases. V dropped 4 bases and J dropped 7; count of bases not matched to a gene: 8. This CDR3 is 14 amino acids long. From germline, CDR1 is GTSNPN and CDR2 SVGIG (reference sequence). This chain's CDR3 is CAWNAGTGSNEQFF. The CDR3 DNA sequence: TGTGCCTGGAACGCCGGGACAGGGTCTAATGAGCAGTTCTTC.

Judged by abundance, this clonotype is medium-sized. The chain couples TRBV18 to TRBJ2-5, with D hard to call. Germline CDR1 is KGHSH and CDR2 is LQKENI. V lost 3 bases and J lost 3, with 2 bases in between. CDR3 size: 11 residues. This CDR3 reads CASSPEETQYF. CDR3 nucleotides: TGTGCCAGCTCACCCGAAGAGACCCAGTACTTC.

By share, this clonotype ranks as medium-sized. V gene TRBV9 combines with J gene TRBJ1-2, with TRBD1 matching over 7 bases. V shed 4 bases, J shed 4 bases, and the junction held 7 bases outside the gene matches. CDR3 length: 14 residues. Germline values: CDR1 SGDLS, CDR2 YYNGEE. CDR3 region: CASSPHRGGYGYTF. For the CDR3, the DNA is TGTGCCAGCAGCCCTCACAGGGGTGGCTATGGCTACACCTTC. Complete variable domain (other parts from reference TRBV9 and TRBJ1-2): DSGVTQTPKHLITATGQRVTLRCSPRSGDLSVYWYQQSLDQGLQFLIQYYNGEERAKGNILERFSAQQFPDLHSELNLSSLELGDSALYFCASSPHRGGYGYTFGSGTRLTVV.

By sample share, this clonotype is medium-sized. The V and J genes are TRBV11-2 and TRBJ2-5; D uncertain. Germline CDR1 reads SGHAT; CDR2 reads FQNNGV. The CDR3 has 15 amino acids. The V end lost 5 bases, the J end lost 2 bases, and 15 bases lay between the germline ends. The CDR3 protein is CASSPNPVPQETQYF. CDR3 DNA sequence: TGTGCCAGCAGCCCAAATCCAGTTCCACAAGAGACCCAGTACTTC.

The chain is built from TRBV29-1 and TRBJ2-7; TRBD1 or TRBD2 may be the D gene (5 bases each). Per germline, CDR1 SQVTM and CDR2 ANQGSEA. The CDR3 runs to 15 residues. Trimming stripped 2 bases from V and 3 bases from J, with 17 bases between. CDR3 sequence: CSVEKIRRGVYEQYF. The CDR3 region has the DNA TGCAGCGTTGAAAAAATTCGACGAGGGGTCTACGAGCAGTACTTC.

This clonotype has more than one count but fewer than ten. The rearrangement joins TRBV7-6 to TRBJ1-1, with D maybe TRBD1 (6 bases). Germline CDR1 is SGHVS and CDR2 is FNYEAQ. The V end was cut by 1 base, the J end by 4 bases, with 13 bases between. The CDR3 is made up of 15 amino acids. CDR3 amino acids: CASSLVGGPSTEAFF. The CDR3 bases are TGTGCCAGCAGCTTAGTTGGGGGGCCGAGCACTGAAGCTTTCTTT.

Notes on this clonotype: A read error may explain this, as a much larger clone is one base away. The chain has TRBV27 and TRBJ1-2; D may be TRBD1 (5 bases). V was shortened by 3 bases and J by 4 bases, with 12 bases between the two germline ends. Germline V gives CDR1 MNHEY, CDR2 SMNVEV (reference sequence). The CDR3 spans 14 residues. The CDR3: CASSFTRGAYGYTF. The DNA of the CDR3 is TGTGCCAGCAGTTTTACAAGGGGCGCCTATGGCTACACCTTC.

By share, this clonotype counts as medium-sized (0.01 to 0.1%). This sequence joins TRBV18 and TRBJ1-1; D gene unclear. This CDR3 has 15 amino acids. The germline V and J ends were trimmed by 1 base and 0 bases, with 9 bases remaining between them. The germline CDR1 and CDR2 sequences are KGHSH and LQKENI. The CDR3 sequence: CASSPRNQLNTEAFF. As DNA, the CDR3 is TGTGCCAGCTCACCACGCAACCAGTTGAACACTGAAGCTTTCTTT. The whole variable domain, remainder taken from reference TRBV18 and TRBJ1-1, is NAGVMQNPRHLVRRRGQEARLRCSPMKGHSHVYWYRQLPEEGLKFMVYLQKENIIDESGMPKERFSAEFPKEGPSILRIQQVVRGDSAAYFCASSPRNQLNTEAFFGQGTRLTVV.

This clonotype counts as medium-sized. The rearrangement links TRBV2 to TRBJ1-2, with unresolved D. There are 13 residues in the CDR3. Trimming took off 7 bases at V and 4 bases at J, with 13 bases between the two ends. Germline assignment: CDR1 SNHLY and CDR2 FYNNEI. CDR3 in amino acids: CASKGVRRYGYTF. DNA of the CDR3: TGTGCCAGCAAAGGAGTCAGGCGCTATGGCTACACCTTC. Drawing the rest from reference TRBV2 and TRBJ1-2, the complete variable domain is EPEVTQTPSHQVTQMGQEVILRCVPISNHLYFYWYRQILGQKVEFLVSFYNNEISEKSEIFDDQFSVERPDGSNFTLKIRSTKLEDSAMYFCASKGVRRYGYTFGSGTRLTVV.

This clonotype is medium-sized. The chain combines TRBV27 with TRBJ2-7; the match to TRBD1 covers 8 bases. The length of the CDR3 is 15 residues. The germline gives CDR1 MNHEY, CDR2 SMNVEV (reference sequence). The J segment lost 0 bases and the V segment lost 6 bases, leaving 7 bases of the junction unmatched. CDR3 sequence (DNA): TGTGCCAGCAGGATGGGGACAGGTATCTCCTACGAGCAGTACTTC. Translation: CASRMGTGISYEQYF.

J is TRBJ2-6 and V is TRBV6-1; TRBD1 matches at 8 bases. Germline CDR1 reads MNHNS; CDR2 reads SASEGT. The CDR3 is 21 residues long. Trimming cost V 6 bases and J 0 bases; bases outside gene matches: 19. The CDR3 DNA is TGTGCCAGCAGCCAATACGCCGCAACAGGGGGAAGGCTCTCTGGGGCCAACGTCCTGACTTTC. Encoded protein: CASSQYAATGGRLSGANVLTF.

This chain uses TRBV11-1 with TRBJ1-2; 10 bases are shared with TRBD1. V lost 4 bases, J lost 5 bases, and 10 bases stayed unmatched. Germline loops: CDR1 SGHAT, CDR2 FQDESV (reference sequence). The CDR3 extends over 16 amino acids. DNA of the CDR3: TGTGCCAGCAGCTCCAACGCGGACAGGGGGGTTTATGGCTACACCTTC. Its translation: CASSSNADRGVYGYTF.